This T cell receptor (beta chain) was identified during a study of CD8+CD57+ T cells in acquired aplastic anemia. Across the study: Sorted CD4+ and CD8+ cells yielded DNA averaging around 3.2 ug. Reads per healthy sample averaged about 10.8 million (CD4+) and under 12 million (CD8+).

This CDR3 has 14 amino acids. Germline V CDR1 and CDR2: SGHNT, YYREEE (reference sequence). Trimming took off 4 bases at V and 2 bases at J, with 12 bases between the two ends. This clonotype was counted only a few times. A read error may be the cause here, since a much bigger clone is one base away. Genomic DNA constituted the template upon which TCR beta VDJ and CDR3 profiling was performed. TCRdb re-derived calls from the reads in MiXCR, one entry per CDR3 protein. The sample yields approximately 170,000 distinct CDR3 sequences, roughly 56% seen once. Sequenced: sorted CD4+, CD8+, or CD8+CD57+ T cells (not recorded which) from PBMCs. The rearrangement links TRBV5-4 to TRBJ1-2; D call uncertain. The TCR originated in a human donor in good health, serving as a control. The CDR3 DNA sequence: TGTGCCAGCAGCCGTCACTCGAGGAACTATGGCTACACCTTC. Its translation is CASSRHSRNYGYTF.